This TCR beta chain was sequenced in a study of T cells after yellow fever vaccination. Study-wide results and limits: By day 5 rather than day 15, the secondary response had peaked, though it was weaker.

A 5'RACE template-switching step, the method used to make TCR cDNA, added a universal primer site and UMIs. Via MiXCR, TCRdb re-called the 5' RACE reads, giving one row per CDR3 protein. Of approximately 510,000 distinct CDR3 sequences in the sample, around a fifth were seen once. This clonotype was observed once. The antigen remains unidentified. The source is a man aged 18 to 35 who received the YFV17D yellow fever vaccine. Here the sequenced sample was PBMCs, taken approximately 22 days after the first yellow fever vaccination.

CDR3 in amino acids: CSATLGRYYGYTF. For the CDR3, the DNA is TGCAGTGCTACCTTGGGGCGTTATTATGGCTACACCTTC. The chain is built from TRBV20-1 and TRBJ1-2; maybe TRBD1 (5 bases). This CDR3 is 13 amino acids long. CDR1 and CDR2 (germline): DFQATT, SNEGSKA (reference sequence). Trimming stripped 4 bases from V and 5 bases from J, with 14 bases between.